These 7 T cell receptor beta chains share one sample of origin, sequenced in a study of Ad26.COV2.S vaccination and SARS-CoV-2 variants. Method: immunoSEQ multiplex PCR; TCRdb's copy keeps in-frame clones and lacks some. The sample has 440,000 or so clones; around 91% are singletons. Treatment here: some 20 received Ad26.COV2.S at low or high dose, single or two shots; about 5 received placebo; per-sample allocation not given. The investigators took samples on day 63 after the first vaccine or placebo injection. Sequencing used peripheral blood, obtained in a trial of Ad26.COV2.S vaccine versus placebo. The receptors shown here come from a person aged 18 to 65 who received the Ad26.COV2.S COVID-19 vaccine or a placebo.

V usage is TRBV5-1 and J usage is TRBJ1-2, with 7 bases lining up with TRBD1. The trim removed 3 bases at V and 9 bases at J, leaving 14 bases unmatched. The CDR3 has 15 amino acids. In germline, CDR1 is SGHRS, CDR2 YFSETQ. The CDR3 bases are TGCGCCAGCAGCTCGGACACAGGGGAGGATAGGAGCTACACCTTC. It codes for CASSSDTGEDRSYTF.

The genes are TRBV4-1 and TRBJ1-1; TRBD1 agrees at 8 bases. The germline V gene encodes CDR1 MGHRA and CDR2 YSYEKL. The CDR3 sequence is 17 residues long. V lost 1 base, J lost 5 bases, and 12 bases stayed unmatched. CDR3 nucleotide sequence: TGCGCCAGCAGCCAAGTGATCTCGTTGACAGGGGAAACTGAAGCTTTCTTT. This codes for CASSQVISLTGETEAFF.

This clone was counted many times. The chain employs TRBV5-1 and TRBJ2-1; D possibly corresponds to TRBD2 (6 bases). The CDR3 covers 16 residues. CDR1 is SGHRS, CDR2 YFSETQ, per germline. The V gene lost 0 bases and the J gene lost 6 bases, with 16 bases spanning the gap. This chain's CDR3 is CASSLVGGTIGNEQFF. The DNA for the CDR3 is TGCGCCAGCAGCTTGGTCGGGGGAACAATCGGCAATGAGCAGTTCTTC.

The chain links TRBV27 to TRBJ1-4; 9 bases fit TRBD1. Germline lookup yields CDR1 MNHEY and CDR2 SMNVEV (reference sequence). J lost 7 bases, V lost 2 bases, and 2 bases had no gene match. The CDR3 spans 14 residues. CDR3 protein: CASSLNRGREKLFF. CDR3 nucleotide sequence: TGTGCCAGCAGTTTAAACAGGGGGCGTGAAAAACTGTTTTTT. Full variable domain (missing parts from reference TRBV27 and TRBJ1-4): EAQVTQNPRYLITVTGKKLTVTCSQNMNHEYMSWYRQDPGLGLRQIYYSMNVEVTDKGDVPEGYKVSRKEKRNFPLILESPSPNQTSLYFCASSLNRGREKLFFGSGTQLSVL.

The J gene is TRBJ2-1, the V gene TRBV21-1; the DNA was not used to check the table's D call, TRBD1. TRBV21-1 has pseudogene status. The CDR3 is 15 residues long. The CDR3 DNA follows: TGTGCCAGCAGCAACGACAGGGGGCTCTACAATGAGCAGTTCTTC. This sequence encodes CASSNDRGLYNEQFF.

The rearrangement uses TRBV6-1 and TRBJ2-2; D is perhaps TRBD2 (5 bases). The CDR3 sequence is 17 residues long. Germline-derived CDR1 and CDR2 are MNHNS and SASEGT. V lost 1 base to trimming and J lost 2 bases, with 14 bases between them. Here the CDR3 reads CASSEGSRALNTGELFF. The CDR3, as DNA: TGTGCCAGCAGTGAAGGGTCGAGGGCACTTAACACCGGGGAGCTGTTTTTT.

The J gene is TRBJ2-4, the V gene TRBV20-1; no reliable D call. CDR1 is DFQATT, CDR2 SNEGSKA, per germline (reference sequence). The CDR3 covers 14 residues. V was shortened by 3 bases and J by 6 bases, with 15 bases between the two germline ends. The CDR3 is CSASSWSHGNIQYF. Here the CDR3 DNA reads TGCAGTGCTAGTAGCTGGTCCCACGGAAACATTCAGTACTTC.